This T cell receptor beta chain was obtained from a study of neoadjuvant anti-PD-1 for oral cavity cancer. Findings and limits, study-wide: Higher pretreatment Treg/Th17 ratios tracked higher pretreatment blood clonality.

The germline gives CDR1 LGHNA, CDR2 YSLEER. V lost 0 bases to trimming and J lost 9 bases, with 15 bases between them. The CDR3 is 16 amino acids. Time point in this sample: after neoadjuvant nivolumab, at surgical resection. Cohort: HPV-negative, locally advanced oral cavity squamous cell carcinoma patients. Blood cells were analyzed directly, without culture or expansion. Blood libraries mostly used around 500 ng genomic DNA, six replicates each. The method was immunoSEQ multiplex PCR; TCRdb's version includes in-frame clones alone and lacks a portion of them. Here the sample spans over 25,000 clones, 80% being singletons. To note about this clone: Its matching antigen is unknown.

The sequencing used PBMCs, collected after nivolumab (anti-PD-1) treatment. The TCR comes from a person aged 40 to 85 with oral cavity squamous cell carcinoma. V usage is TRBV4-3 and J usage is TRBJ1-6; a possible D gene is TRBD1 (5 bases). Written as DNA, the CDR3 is TGCGCCAGCAGCCAAGAGAAGAACGGGGGGGTTTCACCCCTCCACTTT. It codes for CASSQEKNGGVSPLHF.